A single sample is the source of the 26 T cell receptor beta chains below, sequenced in a study of blood T cell repertoires in COVID-19. The assay was immunoSEQ multiplex PCR, and TCRdb's table has in-frame clones only and misses some. Counted here are about 330,000 clones, approximately 88% occurring once; the ten biggest clones make up less than 5.5%. Material: PBMCs or T cells enriched from blood (not recorded which). These receptors all come from a man in his thirties or forties who had recovered from COVID-19.

The gene calls are TRBV21-1 and TRBJ1-5; the listed D gene, TRBD1, was not tested against the DNA. TRBV21-1 has pseudogene status. CDR3 length: 19 amino acids. The CDR3 region has the DNA TGTGCCAGCAGCAAAGATAGTTGGGACAGGGGGCCGAGCAATCAGCCCCAGCATTTT. It translates to CASSKDSWDRGPSNQPQHF.

The chain combines TRBV6-5 with TRBJ1-5; possible D gene TRBD1, 5 bases. Germline-derived CDR1 and CDR2 are MNHEY and SVGAGI. The CDR3 spans 14 residues. V was clipped by 0 bases and J by 6 bases, with 9 bases between them. The CDR3 is CASSYSIGGQPQHF. DNA for the CDR3: TGTGCCAGCAGTTACTCGATCGGGGGTCAGCCCCAGCATTTT.

This clone has just a few counts. This chain connects TRBV2 to TRBJ2-2; a possible D gene is TRBD2 (6 bases). V dropped 7 bases and J dropped 5 bases, with 14 bases sitting between them. This CDR3 spans 14 amino acids. Germline V gene data show CDR1 as SNHLY and CDR2 as FYNNEI. The CDR3 coding sequence is TGTGCCAGCACCGGGACTGCCAGGACCGGGGAGCTGTTTTTT. Translation: CASTGTARTGELFF. The full variable domain, in which reference TRBV2 and TRBJ2-2 provide the parts outside the CDR3, is EPEVTQTPSHQVTQMGQEVILRCVPISNHLYFYWYRQILGQKVEFLVSFYNNEISEKSEIFDDQFSVERPDGSNFTLKIRSTKLEDSAMYFCASTGTARTGELFFGEGSRLTVL.

This chain uses TRBV10-3 with TRBJ1-2; maybe TRBD1 (6 bases). Trimming cost V 5 bases and J 7 bases, with 11 bases left between them. This CDR3 contains 12 residues. CDR1 and CDR2 from the germline V gene are ENHRY and SYGVKD. The chain's CDR3 is CAISMDSRGYTF. The CDR3 coding sequence is TGTGCCATCAGTATGGACAGCCGTGGCTACACCTTC.

This chain links TRBV5-1 with TRBJ2-6; 8 nucleotides align to TRBD1. Looked up from germline, CDR1 is SGHRS and CDR2 is YFSETQ. The CDR3 totals 17 residues. Unmatched junction bases numbered 8, after V lost 4 bases and J lost 2 bases. Here the CDR3 reads CASSHPTGVAGANVLTF. DNA of the CDR3: TGCGCCAGCAGCCACCCGACAGGGGTGGCTGGGGCCAACGTCCTGACTTTC. Together with reference TRBV5-1 and TRBJ2-6, the CDR3 gives the full variable domain: KAGVTQTPRYLIKTRGQQVTLSCSPISGHRSVSWYQQTPGQGLQFLFEYFSETQRNKGNFPGRFSGRQFSNSRSEMNVSTLELGDSALYLCASSHPTGVAGANVLTFGAGSRLTVL.

This chain connects TRBV5-4 to TRBJ2-1, with D hard to call. With 2 bases removed from V and 0 bases from J, the gap between germline ends came to 6 bases. The CDR3 runs 14 residues. Germline-derived CDR1 and CDR2 are SGHNT and YYREEE (reference sequence). CDR3 coding DNA: TGTGCCAGCAGCTTACGGGTCTCCTACAATGAGCAGTTCTTC. This encodes CASSLRVSYNEQFF.

This chain uses TRBV11-3 with TRBJ2-2; the D gene is possibly TRBD1 (6 bases). The CDR3 totals 14 residues. In germline, CDR1 is SGHNT, CDR2 YENEEA. V dropped 6 bases and J dropped 3 bases, with 11 bases sitting between them. The chain's CDR3 is CASRKAGDTGELFF. The CDR3, as DNA: TGTGCCAGCAGAAAGGCAGGGGACACCGGGGAGCTGTTTTTT.

The chain combines TRBV2 with TRBJ1-4, with a tentative D call TRBD1 (6 bases). Germline CDR1 SNHLY, CDR2 FYNNEI. Trimming took 5 bases from V and 6 from J, leaving 13 bases between them. This CDR3 has 14 amino acids. The CDR3 region has the DNA TGTGCCAGCAGTCCACAGGGCTTGGATGAAAAACTGTTTTTT. Its protein is CASSPQGLDEKLFF.

V usage is TRBV7-9 and J usage is TRBJ1-1; TRBD1 might be the D (5 bases). The CDR3 has 13 residues. Germline V gene lookup returns CDR1 SEHNR and CDR2 FQNEAQ (reference sequence). V lost 1 base and J lost 4, with 7 bases in between. This CDR3 is CASSLGQFTEAFF. CDR3 sequence (DNA): TGTGCCAGCAGCTTAGGACAGTTCACTGAAGCTTTCTTT.

CDR3 in DNA: TGTGCCAGCGAAGGATGGGGGGGCGATAATTCACCCCTCCACTTT. Translating gives CASEGWGGDNSPLHF. This chain connects TRBV28 to TRBJ1-6, with a tentative D call TRBD1 (6 bases). Germline V CDR1 and CDR2: MDHEN, SYDVKM. The CDR3 runs to 15 residues. Trimming took 8 bases from V and 5 from J, leaving 16 bases between them.

This clone has a single count. The chain joins TRBV28 to TRBJ1-2; D perhaps matches TRBD1 (5 bases). The CDR3 has 15 amino acids. From germline, CDR1 is MDHEN and CDR2 SYDVKM. V was trimmed by 7 bases and J by 3 bases, leaving 18 bases between them. The CDR3 coding sequence is TGTGCCAGCACCTTAGGGAACGGCAGGGACTATGGCTACACCTTC. As protein: CASTLGNGRDYGYTF.

J is TRBJ1-6 and V is TRBV7-6; the D gene is possibly TRBD1 (5 bases). CDR3 length: 16 residues. CDR1 and CDR2 (germline): SGHVS, FNYEAQ. Trimming took 6 bases from V and 0 from J, leaving 12 bases between them. The CDR3 coding sequence is TGTGCCAGCAGTCAGGGATCGGGCTCCTATAATTCACCCCTCCACTTT. Translation gives CASSQGSGSYNSPLHF.

The chain carries TRBV2 and TRBJ2-3; D is perhaps TRBD2 (6 bases). V dropped 5 bases and J dropped 5 bases, with 11 bases sitting between them. CDR1 SNHLY and CDR2 FYNNEI come from the germline V gene. This CDR3 spans 13 amino acids. Here the CDR3 DNA reads TGTGCCAGCAGTCTAGGAGGGCGAGATACGCAGTATTTT. The encoded protein is CASSLGGRDTQYF. Supplemented by reference TRBV2 and TRBJ2-3, the full variable domain reads EPEVTQTPSHQVTQMGQEVILRCVPISNHLYFYWYRQILGQKVEFLVSFYNNEISEKSEIFDDQFSVERPDGSNFTLKIRSTKLEDSAMYFCASSLGGRDTQYFGPGTRLTVL.

The V and J genes are TRBV19 and TRBJ1-2; D gene ambiguous. V was clipped by 11 bases and J by 2 bases, with 18 bases between them. The CDR3 spans 14 residues. CDR1 and CDR2 (germline): LNHDA, SQIVND (reference sequence). The CDR3: CASRGLASNYGYTF. Written as DNA, the CDR3 is TGTGCCTCACGCGGCCTGGCATCCAACTATGGCTACACCTTC.

The chain carries TRBV4-1 and TRBJ2-5; 12 nucleotides agree with TRBD2. V was pared by 1 base and J by 3 bases, with 6 bases of the junction left unmatched. This CDR3 region has 17 residues. Germline V lookup: CDR1 MGHRA, CDR2 YSYEKL. This CDR3 reads CASSQVALAGGKETQYF. The CDR3 region has the DNA TGCGCCAGCAGCCAAGTTGCACTAGCGGGGGGCAAAGAGACCCAGTACTTC.

CDR3 sequence: CASSEKGTGTYEQYF. CDR3 DNA sequence: TGTGCCAGCAGTGAAAAGGGGACCGGGACATACGAGCAGTACTTC. The chain joins TRBV6-1 to TRBJ2-7; TRBD1 might be the D (6 bases). V was cut by 2 bases and J by 4 bases, with 15 bases left in between. This CDR3 has 15 residues. Germline CDR1 MNHNS, CDR2 SASEGT.

Note on this clone: Other DNA sequences within the sample encode an identical CDR3. This sequence joins TRBV28 and TRBJ2-2; D ambiguous. This CDR3 region has 14 residues. V lost 3 bases, J lost 5 bases, and 10 bases lay in between. Germline V CDR1 and CDR2: MDHEN, SYDVKM. CDR3 loop: CASSFSGNTGELFF. CDR3 DNA: TGTGCCAGCAGTTTTTCAGGAAATACCGGGGAGCTGTTTTTT. The full variable domain, rest sourced from reference TRBV28 and TRBJ2-2, is DVKVTQSSRYLVKRTGEKVFLECVQDMDHENMFWYRQDPGLGLRLIYFSYDVKMKEKGDIPEGYSVSREKKERFSLILESASTNQTSMYLCASSFSGNTGELFFGEGSRLTVL.

The chain links TRBV7-6 to TRBJ2-5; 8 nucleotides match TRBD1. V was pared by 5 bases and J by 4 bases, with 9 bases of the junction left unmatched. Germline assignment: CDR1 SGHVS and CDR2 FNYEAQ. The CDR3 covers 15 residues. DNA of the CDR3: TGTGCCAGCAGCCCCCGGCAGGGGGCAGGAGAGACCCAGTACTTC. Translating gives CASSPRQGAGETQYF. Drawing the rest from reference TRBV7-6 and TRBJ2-5, the complete variable domain is GAGVSQSPRYKVTKRGQDVALRCDPISGHVSLYWYRQALGQGPEFLTYFNYEAQQDKSGLPNDRFSAERPEGSISTLTIQRTEQRDSAMYRCASSPRQGAGETQYFGPGTRLLVL.

The V and J genes are TRBV28 and TRBJ1-5; D uncertain. V was shortened by 7 bases and J by 4 bases, with 5 bases between the two germline ends. This CDR3 has 11 amino acids. Germline V gene data show CDR1 as MDHEN and CDR2 as SYDVKM. The CDR3 coding sequence is TGTGCCAGCACTTCGAATCAGCCCCAGCATTTT. It is translated as CASTSNQPQHF.

The chain uses TRBV28 and TRBJ1-5; 7 nucleotides align to TRBD1. CDR1 is MDHEN, CDR2 SYDVKM, per germline. This CDR3 has 13 amino acids. V dropped 7 bases and J dropped 6; count of bases not matched to a gene: 6. The CDR3 here is CASTSGGSQPQHF. The CDR3 DNA follows: TGTGCCAGCACCTCAGGGGGGAGTCAGCCCCAGCATTTT.

The V gene is TRBV11-2, the J gene TRBJ2-7; a possible D gene is TRBD1 (5 bases). Trimming removed 2 bases at V and 0 bases at J, with 17 bases between. CDR1 SGHAT and CDR2 FQNNGV come from the germline V gene. The CDR3 runs 17 residues. The CDR3 nucleotides are TGTGCCAGCAGCTTAAAATCCGACAGAGTCCTCTCCTACGAGCAGTACTTC. Protein: CASSLKSDRVLSYEQYF.

The chain recombines TRBV5-1 with TRBJ2-3; D might be TRBD1 (6 bases). V was pared by 1 base and J by 2 bases, with 11 bases between. Germline V gene sequence: CDR1 SGHRS, CDR2 YFSETQ. The CDR3 length is 15 residues. The CDR3 sequence: CASSLQGSHTDTQYF. DNA of the CDR3: TGCGCCAGCAGCTTGCAGGGGTCACACACAGATACGCAGTATTTT.

In its sample, this clone was seen a few times. V usage is TRBV18 and J usage is TRBJ1-1; no definite D call. This CDR3 spans 17 amino acids. Trimming removed 3 bases at V and 0 bases at J, with 17 bases between. Germline assignment: CDR1 KGHSH and CDR2 LQKENI. The DNA of the CDR3 is TGTGCCAGCTCACCTACTCTTATAAATATGATGAACACTGAAGCTTTCTTT. Translated: CASSPTLINMMNTEAFF.

The chain combines TRBV12-3 or TRBV12-4 with TRBJ2-1; the D gene is possibly TRBD1 (5 bases). CDR3 length: 13 amino acids. The V end lost 6 bases, the J end lost 7 bases, and 13 bases lay between the germline ends. The CDR3 spells CASRETTANEQFF. The DNA of the CDR3 is TGTGCCAGCAGGGAGACGACAGCAAATGAGCAGTTCTTC.

The chain recombines TRBV7-6 with TRBJ2-2; the match to TRBD1 covers 8 bases. CDR3 length: 17 residues. J was trimmed by 1 base and V by 5 bases; bases with no gene match: 9. Germline CDR1 reads SGHVS; CDR2 reads FNYEAQ. The CDR3 reads CASSNLPGTGNTGELFF. The CDR3 DNA is TGTGCCAGCAGCAATCTCCCCGGGACAGGGAACACCGGGGAGCTGTTTTTT.

J is TRBJ2-7 and V is TRBV27; D is unresolved. The CDR3 totals 15 residues. The V and J ends lost 0 bases and 4 bases respectively, with 13 bases between them. Per the germline V gene, CDR1 is MNHEY and CDR2 is SMNVEV (reference sequence). The CDR3 protein is CASSLSSLSSYEQYF. The CDR3 DNA is TGTGCCAGCAGTTTATCTTCTCTTTCTTCTTACGAGCAGTACTTC.